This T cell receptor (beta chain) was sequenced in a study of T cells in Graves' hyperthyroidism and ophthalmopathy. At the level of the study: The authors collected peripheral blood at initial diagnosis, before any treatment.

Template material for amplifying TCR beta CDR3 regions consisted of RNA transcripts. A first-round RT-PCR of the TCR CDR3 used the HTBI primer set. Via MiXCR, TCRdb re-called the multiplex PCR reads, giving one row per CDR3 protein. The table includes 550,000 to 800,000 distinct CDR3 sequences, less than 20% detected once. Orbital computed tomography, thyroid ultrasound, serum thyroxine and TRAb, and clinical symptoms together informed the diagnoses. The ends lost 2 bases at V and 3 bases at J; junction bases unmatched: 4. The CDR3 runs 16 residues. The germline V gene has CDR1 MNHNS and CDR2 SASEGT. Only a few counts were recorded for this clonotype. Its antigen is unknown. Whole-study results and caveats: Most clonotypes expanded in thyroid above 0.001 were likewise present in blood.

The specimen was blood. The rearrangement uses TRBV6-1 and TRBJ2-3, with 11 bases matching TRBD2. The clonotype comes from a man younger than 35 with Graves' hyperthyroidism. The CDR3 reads CASSERLAGSTDTQYF. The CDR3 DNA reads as TGTGCCAGCAGTGAACGACTAGCGGGATCGACAGATACGCAGTATTTT.